These T cell receptor beta chains were read from a single sample in a study of cytomegalovirus exposure and HLA in healthy donors. Method: immunoSEQ multiplex PCR; TCRdb's copy keeps in-frame clones and lacks some. The repertoire shows about 77,000 clones; the top ten hold roughly 15%. Sequenced input: PBMCs. The source is a man in his fifties in good health and CMV-seropositive. The CDR3 runs from the conserved cysteine through the conserved F or W. Each record gives: J gene, D gene, V gene, CDR3 protein, CDR3 DNA. The D gene is left open where the match is weak.

>TRBJ1-2|NA|TRBV6-5
CASSSLGGPHYGYTF
TGTGCCAGCAGTTCCCTCGGAGGGCCCCACTATGGCTACACCTTC
>TRBJ1-1|NA|TRBV2
CASSDRGTEAFF
TGTGCCAGCAGTGACAGGGGCACTGAAGCTTTCTTT
>TRBJ2-2|NA|TRBV4-1
CASSQISWGAGTGELFF
TGCGCCAGCAGCCAAATCAGCTGGGGCGCCGGCACCGGGGAGCTGTTTTTT
>TRBJ1-1|NA|TRBV9
CASGGGNTEAFF
TGTGCCAGCGGGGGAGGGAACACTGAAGCTTTCTTT
>TRBJ2-1|NA|TRBV5-1
CASSLPPPAGLNEQFF
TGCGCCAGCAGCCTGCCCCCCCCAGCGGGCCTCAATGAGCAGTTCTTC
>TRBJ1-2|TRBD1|TRBV7-2
CASSLEGTGYGYTF
TGTGCCAGCAGCTTAGAGGGGACAGGCTATGGCTACACCTTC
>TRBJ2-1|NA|TRBV28
CASSFLREQFF
TGTGCCAGCAGTTTTCTCAGGGAGCAGTTCTTC
>TRBJ1-1|NA|TRBV10-3
CAISPPGVEPFF
TGTGCCATCAGCCCCCCGGGGGTCGAGCCTTTCTTT
>TRBJ2-1|NA|TRBV9
CASSPLDNEQFF
TGTGCCAGCAGCCCCCTCGACAATGAGCAGTTCTTC
>TRBJ1-2|NA|TRBV5-1
CASSSGQNYGYTF
TGCGCCAGCAGCTCAGGACAGAACTATGGCTACACCTTC
>TRBJ2-2|NA|TRBV30
CAWSRGDTGELFF
TGTGCCTGGAGTAGGGGCGACACCGGGGAGCTGTTTTTT
>TRBJ2-1|NA|TRBV9
CASSVVLVGEQFF
TGTGCCAGCAGCGTAGTTCTTGTCGGTGAGCAGTTCTTC
>TRBJ1-2|NA|TRBV6-5
CASSRQPNYGYTF
TGTGCCAGCAGTCGACAGCCTAACTATGGCTACACCTTC
>TRBJ1-4|NA|TRBV4-1
CASSQDPQGVFF
TGCGCCAGCAGCCAAGACCCACAGGGAGTGTTTTTT
>TRBJ1-3|TRBD1|TRBV7-2
CASSRGQVNSGNTIYF
TGTGCCAGCAGCCGAGGACAGGTCAACTCTGGAAACACCATATATTTT
>TRBJ1-3|TRBD1|TRBV10-3
CAISGPQGLPGNTIYF
TGTGCCATCAGTGGTCCACAGGGGTTGCCTGGAAACACCATATATTTT
>TRBJ2-3|NA|TRBV28
CASRPGTDTQYF
TGTGCCAGCAGACCAGGGACAGATACGCAGTATTTT
>TRBJ1-1|TRBD1|TRBV5-1
CASSVRQGLETEAFF
TGCGCCAGCAGCGTACGACAGGGCTTAGAGACTGAAGCTTTCTTT
>TRBJ2-3|TRBD1|TRBV2
CASSAGQGVTDTQYF
TGTGCCAGCAGTGCAGGACAGGGAGTGACAGATACGCAGTATTTT
>TRBJ1-3|NA|TRBV19
CASSTAEGTSGNTIYF
TGTGCCAGTAGTACCGCCGAGGGAACCTCTGGAAACACCATATATTTT
>TRBJ1-1|NA|TRBV6-1
CASMGGGEAFF
TGTGCCAGCATGGGAGGAGGAGAAGCTTTCTTT
>TRBJ2-7|TRBD1|TRBV27
CASSYDWGQGAEEQYF
TGTGCCAGCAGTTATGATTGGGGACAGGGGGCGGAGGAGCAGTACTTC
>TRBJ1-5|TRBD1|TRBV18
CASSSDRDNQPQHF
TGTGCCAGCTCATCGGACAGGGACAATCAGCCCCAGCATTTT
>TRBJ2-7|NA|TRBV14
CASSQVSGSYEQYF
TGTGCCAGCAGCCAAGTGTCGGGCTCCTACGAGCAGTACTTC
>TRBJ2-1|TRBD1|TRBV11-2
CASSPDRDNEQFF
TGTGCCAGCAGTCCCGACAGGGACAATGAGCAGTTCTTC
>TRBJ2-7|NA|TRBV5-1
CASSFVGSSYEQYF
TGCGCCAGCAGCTTCGTGGGGAGCTCCTACGAGCAGTACTTC
>TRBJ2-1|TRBD1|TRBV5-1
CASSYPGQGTDEQFF
TGCGCCAGCAGCTACCCGGGACAGGGAACTGACGAGCAGTTCTTC
>TRBJ2-5|NA|TRBV2
CASSEGRGQETQYF
TGTGCCAGCAGTGAGGGGCGGGGTCAAGAGACCCAGTACTTC
>TRBJ2-4|NA|TRBV5-1
CASSSRTGRGFQYF
TGCGCCAGCAGCTCGAGGACAGGGAGGGGCTTTCAGTACTTC
>TRBJ1-2|NA|TRBV9
CASSPRGEGGYGYTF
TGTGCCAGCAGCCCAAGAGGGGAAGGGGGCTATGGCTACACCTTC
>TRBJ2-1|NA|TRBV7-9
CASSRTNNEQFF
TGTGCCAGCAGCAGGACTAACAATGAGCAGTTCTTC
>TRBJ2-1|TRBD2|TRBV19
CGAGGIGKVFGDEQFF
TGTGGGGCGGGAGGTATTGGGAAAGTTTTCGGGGACGAGCAGTTCTTC
>TRBJ2-7|NA|TRBV14
CASSFDSSSYEQYF
TGTGCCAGCAGCTTTGACTCGAGCTCCTACGAGCAGTACTTC
>TRBJ2-4|NA|TRBV28
CASSPRPGVLAKNIQYF
TGTGCCAGCAGCCCCAGACCAGGGGTTCTGGCCAAAAACATTCAGTACTTC
>TRBJ2-1|NA|TRBV6-1
CASSEVLRGDNNEQFF
TGTGCCAGCAGTGAGGTACTTCGCGGGGATAACAATGAGCAGTTCTTC
>TRBJ1-2|NA|TRBV7-3
CASRPGVGYGYTF
TGTGCCAGCAGACCAGGGGTAGGCTATGGCTACACCTTC
>TRBJ1-5|TRBD1|TRBV2
CASSEYIRTSQGQPQHF
TGTGCCAGCAGTGAATATATAAGGACCTCACAGGGGCAGCCCCAGCATTTT
>TRBJ1-1|NA|TRBV7-9
CASSGTWGGVTEAFF
TGTGCCAGCAGCGGGACGTGGGGAGGGGTCACTGAAGCTTTCTTT
>TRBJ2-5|NA|TRBV2
CASTGGSGWETQYF
TGTGCCAGTACAGGAGGGTCGGGCTGGGAGACCCAGTACTTC
>TRBJ2-3|TRBD2|TRBV11-2
CASERGTDTQYF
TGTGCCAGCGAGCGGGGTACAGATACGCAGTATTTT
>TRBJ1-1|NA|TRBV6-6
CASSPRDINTEAFF
TGTGCCAGCAGCCCCCGGGACATCAACACTGAAGCTTTCTTT
>TRBJ1-2|TRBD1|TRBV2
CASMEGGTENYGYTF
TGTGCCAGCATGGAGGGCGGGACAGAGAACTATGGCTACACCTTC
>TRBJ1-1|NA|TRBV29-1
CSARDKINTEAFF
TGCAGCGCCCGGGACAAGATTAACACTGAAGCTTTCTTT
>TRBJ2-7|NA|TRBV5-1
CASSLSYFGELTSYEQYF
TGCGCCAGCAGCCTTTCTTACTTCGGGGAACTAACCTCCTACGAGCAGTACTTC
>TRBJ2-7|NA|TRBV6-1
CASSEARLTGYEQYF
TGTGCCAGCAGTGAAGCGCGGTTAACGGGGTACGAGCAGTACTTC